The clone carrying this T cell receptor beta chain was seen a handful of times. Antigen: not known. Individual cDNA molecules received unique molecular identifiers during library preparation. A single record per CDR3 protein comes from TCRdb applying MiXCR to the 5' RACE reads. The sample has around 30,000 distinct CDR3 sequences, 3.5% to 5% seen once. The data originate from a study of early T cells in non-severe SARS-CoV-2 infection. The overall study: Unsorted whole blood bulk RNA was sequenced, with unpaired chains.

Study-wide results and limits: VDJdb-based annotation leaned toward anti-spike CD8 responses and missed private and CD4 specificities.

Germline values: CDR1 DFQATT, CDR2 SNEGSKA (reference sequence). The CDR3 runs 15 residues. Trimming removed 4 bases from V and 3 bases from J; junction bases left unmatched: 4. Sequencing input: whole blood. The chain couples TRBV20-1 to TRBJ2-4; TRBD2 aligns across 12 bases. This sequence was found in an adult who was a healthcare worker with PCR-confirmed SARS-CoV-2 infection or an uninfected control (not recorded which). In nucleotides, the CDR3 is TGCAGTGCTAACCCTAGCGGGAGGGTCAAAAACATTCAGTACTTC. Its protein product is CSANPSGRVKNIQYF.